This T cell receptor (beta chain) emerged from a study of T cells in Graves' hyperthyroidism and ophthalmopathy. The table lists this clonotype with many counts. CDR1 and CDR2 from the germline V gene are SGHTA and FQGTGA. Trimming removed 2 bases from V and 4 bases from J, with 12 bases in between. The CDR3 covers 14 residues. RNA transcripts were the template for amplifying TCR beta CDR3 regions. First-round RT-PCR of the TCR CDR3 relied on the HTBI primer set. TCRdb reanalysed the multiplex PCR reads using MiXCR and keeps one entry per CDR3 protein. The sample lists around 520,000 distinct CDR3 sequences, around 14% occurring once.

This chain connects TRBV7-3 to TRBJ2-7; a weak D match, TRBD2 (5 bases). The sample consisted of blood. This receptor was obtained from a woman under 30 with Graves' hyperthyroidism. In DNA, the CDR3 is TGTGCCAGCAGCTTACCTAGCACAAGATACGAGCAGTACTTC. This translates into CASSLPSTRYEQYF.